The 8 T cell receptor beta chains given below trace back to one sample, sequenced in a study of T cells in Graves' hyperthyroidism and ophthalmopathy. TCR beta CDR3 region amplification was performed from RNA transcripts. Researchers ran a first-round RT-PCR on the TCR CDR3 using the HTBI primer set. TCRdb ran MiXCR on the multiplex PCR reads and lists one entry per CDR3 protein. The sample has about 210,000 distinct CDR3 sequences; roughly 15% are singletons. The sequencing sample was made of blood. The receptors stem from a man over 45 with Graves' hyperthyroidism.

The J gene is TRBJ2-3, the V gene TRBV7-9; 8 bases are shared with TRBD2. The CDR3 spans 17 residues. Germline CDR1 SEHNR, CDR2 FQNEAQ (reference sequence). With 0 bases clipped from V and 0 bases from J, the junction kept 5 bases outside the gene matches. The CDR3 coding sequence is TGTGCCAGCAGCTTAGCTACATCTAGCGGGAGCACAGATACGCAGTATTTT. Translation gives CASSLATSSGSTDTQYF.

This clonotype has a single count. The V gene is TRBV7-8, the J gene TRBJ2-3; 8 bases fit TRBD2. The J segment lost 4 bases and the V segment lost 4 bases, leaving 4 bases of the junction unmatched. Germline CDR1 is SGHVS and CDR2 is FQNEAQ. The CDR3 contains 14 residues. The chain's CDR3 is CASSSGTRPDTQYF. The CDR3 region has the DNA TGTGCCAGCAGCTCCGGGACTAGACCAGATACGCAGTATTTT. The full variable domain, rest sourced from reference TRBV7-8 and TRBJ2-3, is GAGVSQSPRYKVAKRGQDVALRCDPISGHVSLFWYQQALGQGPEFLTYFQNEAQLDKSGLPSDRFFAERPEGSVSTLKIQRTQQEDSAVYLCASSSGTRPDTQYFGPGTRLTVL.

This clonotype has a count of ten or more. This sequence joins TRBV11-1 and TRBJ2-1; perhaps D is TRBD1 or TRBD2 (5 bases each). V was clipped by 5 bases and J by 5 bases, with 16 bases between them. The CDR3 is 15 amino acids. Germline CDR1 SGHAT, CDR2 FQDESV (reference sequence). The CDR3: CASSQRGPPHNEQFF. DNA for the CDR3: TGTGCCAGCAGCCAAAGGGGACCGCCCCACAATGAGCAGTTCTTC.

At least ten counts were recorded for this clonotype. The chain employs TRBV28 and TRBJ2-1, with 11 bases that match TRBD2. From germline, CDR1 is MDHEN and CDR2 SYDVKM. The J segment lost 8 bases and the V segment lost 5 bases, leaving 11 bases of the junction unmatched. The CDR3 consists of 16 residues. The CDR3 spells CASSPRRLAGTDEQFF. The DNA for the CDR3 is TGTGCCAGCAGTCCGCGAAGACTAGCGGGAACCGATGAGCAGTTCTTC.

Many counts were recorded for this clonotype. This chain connects TRBV7-9 to TRBJ2-7; no clear D gene. Trimming stripped 2 bases from V and 0 bases from J, with 5 bases between. The V gene's germline CDR1 is SEHNR and CDR2 FQNEAQ (reference sequence). There are 13 residues in the CDR3. The CDR3 protein is CASSLPDSYEQYF. The CDR3 bases are TGTGCCAGCAGCTTACCGGACTCCTACGAGCAGTACTTC.

This clonotype was observed many times. DNA of the CDR3: TGTGCCAGCGGGGTCCAGGGGGCGGGTCAGCCCCAGCATTTT. Translating it yields CASGVQGAGQPQHF. The gene calls are TRBV27 and TRBJ1-5; 8 bases are a match to TRBD1. J gave up 6 bases and V 8 bases, and 9 bases lay outside the gene matches. The CDR3 contains 14 residues. Germline CDR1 MNHEY, CDR2 SMNVEV (reference sequence).

Many counts were recorded for this clonotype. The rearrangement joins TRBV28 to TRBJ2-4; a weak D match, TRBD1 (6 bases). V lost 6 bases to trimming and J lost 0 bases, with 30 bases between them. The CDR3 totals 21 residues. Germline V lookup: CDR1 MDHEN, CDR2 SYDVKM. In DNA form, the CDR3 reads TGTGCCAGCAGCCGCTATGGGTGGGACACCTCTGAGGGGGTAGCCAAAAACATTCAGTACTTC. Amino acids: CASSRYGWDTSEGVAKNIQYF.

This clonotype was found a few times. The chain employs TRBV15 and TRBJ2-7, with D unresolved. The germline V gene has CDR1 LNHNV and CDR2 YYDKDF (reference sequence). The CDR3 consists of 14 residues. Trimming removed 6 bases from V and 0 bases from J, with 12 bases in between. CDR3 in DNA: TGTGCCACCAGAAGAAACAGTTACTCCTACGAGCAGTACTTC. As protein: CATRRNSYSYEQYF.